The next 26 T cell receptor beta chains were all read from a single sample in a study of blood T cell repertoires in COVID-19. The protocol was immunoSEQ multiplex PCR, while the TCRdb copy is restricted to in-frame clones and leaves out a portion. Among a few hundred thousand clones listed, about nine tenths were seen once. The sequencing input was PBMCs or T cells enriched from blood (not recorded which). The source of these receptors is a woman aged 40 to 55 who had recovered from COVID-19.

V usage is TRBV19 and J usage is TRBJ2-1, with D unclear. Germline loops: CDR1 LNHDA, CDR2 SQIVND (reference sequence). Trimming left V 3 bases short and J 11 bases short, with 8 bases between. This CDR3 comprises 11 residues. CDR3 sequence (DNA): TGTGCCAGTAGTATTAGCACTCAGCAGTTCTTC. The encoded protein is CASSISTQQFF.

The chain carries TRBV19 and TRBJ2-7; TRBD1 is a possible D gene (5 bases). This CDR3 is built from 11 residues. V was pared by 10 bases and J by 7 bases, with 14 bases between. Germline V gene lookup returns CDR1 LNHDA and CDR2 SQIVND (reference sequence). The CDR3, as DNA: TGTGCCAATACGACAGTCCTAGAGCAGTACTTC. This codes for CANTTVLEQYF.

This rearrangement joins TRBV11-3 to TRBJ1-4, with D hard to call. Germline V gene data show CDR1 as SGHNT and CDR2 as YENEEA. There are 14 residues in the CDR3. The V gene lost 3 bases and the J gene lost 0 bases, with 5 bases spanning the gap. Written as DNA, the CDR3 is TGTGCCAGCAGCTTCAGTACAACTAATGAAAAACTGTTTTTT. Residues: CASSFSTTNEKLFF.

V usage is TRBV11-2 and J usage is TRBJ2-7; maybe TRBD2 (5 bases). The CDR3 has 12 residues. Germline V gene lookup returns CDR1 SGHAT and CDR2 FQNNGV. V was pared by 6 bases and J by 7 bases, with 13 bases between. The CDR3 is CASSRGIGEQYF. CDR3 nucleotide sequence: TGTGCCAGCAGTCGAGGGATAGGTGAGCAGTACTTC.

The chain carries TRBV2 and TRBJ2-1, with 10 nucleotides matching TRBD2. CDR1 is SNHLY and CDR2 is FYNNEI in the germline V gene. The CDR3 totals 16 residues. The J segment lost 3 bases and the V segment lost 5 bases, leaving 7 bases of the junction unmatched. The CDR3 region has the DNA TGTGCCAGCAGTCCCGGACTAGCGGACTACTACAATGAGCAGTTCTTC. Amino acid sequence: CASSPGLADYYNEQFF.

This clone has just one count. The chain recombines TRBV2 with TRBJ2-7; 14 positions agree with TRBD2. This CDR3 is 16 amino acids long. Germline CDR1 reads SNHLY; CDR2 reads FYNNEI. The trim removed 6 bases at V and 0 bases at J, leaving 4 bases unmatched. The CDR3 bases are TGTGCCAGCAGGGGGACTAGCGGGAGAGGCTCCTACGAGCAGTACTTC. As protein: CASRGTSGRGSYEQYF.

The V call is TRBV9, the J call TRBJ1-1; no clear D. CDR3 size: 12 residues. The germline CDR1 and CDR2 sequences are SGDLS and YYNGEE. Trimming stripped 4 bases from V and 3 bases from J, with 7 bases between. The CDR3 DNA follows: TGTGCCAGCAGCTCCCATTACACTGAAGCTTTCTTT. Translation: CASSSHYTEAFF.

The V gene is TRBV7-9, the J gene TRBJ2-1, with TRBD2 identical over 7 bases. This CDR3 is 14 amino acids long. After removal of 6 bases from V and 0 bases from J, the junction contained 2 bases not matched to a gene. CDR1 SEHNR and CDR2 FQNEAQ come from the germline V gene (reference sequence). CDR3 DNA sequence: TGTGCCAGCAGTCTAGCGGTCTCCTACAATGAGCAGTTCTTC. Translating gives CASSLAVSYNEQFF.

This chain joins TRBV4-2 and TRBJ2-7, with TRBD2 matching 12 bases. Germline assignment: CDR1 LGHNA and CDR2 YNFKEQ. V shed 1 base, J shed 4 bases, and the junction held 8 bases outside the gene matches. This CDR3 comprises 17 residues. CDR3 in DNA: TGTGCCAGCAGCCAAGGGACTAGCGGGGTCCTACGTTACGAGCAGTACTTC. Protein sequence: CASSQGTSGVLRYEQYF.

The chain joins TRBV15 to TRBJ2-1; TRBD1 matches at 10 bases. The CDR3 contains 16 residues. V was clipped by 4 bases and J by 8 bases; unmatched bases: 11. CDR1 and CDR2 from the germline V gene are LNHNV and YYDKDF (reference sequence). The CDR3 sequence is CATSISTGGVWYEQFF. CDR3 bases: TGTGCCACCAGCATCTCGACAGGGGGCGTATGGTATGAGCAGTTCTTC.

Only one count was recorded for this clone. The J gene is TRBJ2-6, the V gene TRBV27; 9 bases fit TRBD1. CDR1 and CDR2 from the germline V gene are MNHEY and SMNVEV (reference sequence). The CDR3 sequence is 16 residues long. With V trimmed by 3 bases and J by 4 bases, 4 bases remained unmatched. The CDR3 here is CASSFGQGLGANVLTF. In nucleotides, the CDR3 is TGTGCCAGCAGTTTCGGACAGGGGTTGGGGGCCAACGTCCTGACTTTC.

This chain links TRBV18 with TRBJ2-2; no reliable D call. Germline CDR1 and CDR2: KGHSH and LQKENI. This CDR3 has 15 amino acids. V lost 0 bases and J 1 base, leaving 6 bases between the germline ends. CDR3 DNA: TGTGCCAGCTCACCACCGAGACAGAACACCGGGGAGCTGTTTTTT. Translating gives CASSPPRQNTGELFF.

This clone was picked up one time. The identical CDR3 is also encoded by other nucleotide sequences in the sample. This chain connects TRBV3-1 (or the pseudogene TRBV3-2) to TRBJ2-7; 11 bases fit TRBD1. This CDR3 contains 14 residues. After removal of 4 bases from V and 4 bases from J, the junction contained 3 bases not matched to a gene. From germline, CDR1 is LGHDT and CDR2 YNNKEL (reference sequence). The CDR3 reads CASSPGQGGYEQYF. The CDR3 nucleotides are TGTGCCAGCAGCCCGGGACAGGGGGGTTACGAGCAGTACTTC.

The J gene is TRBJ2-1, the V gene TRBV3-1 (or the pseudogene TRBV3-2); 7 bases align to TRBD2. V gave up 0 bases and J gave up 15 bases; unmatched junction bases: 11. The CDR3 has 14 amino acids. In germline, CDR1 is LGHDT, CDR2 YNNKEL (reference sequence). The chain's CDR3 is CASSQESGLAGAFF. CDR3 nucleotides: TGTGCCAGCAGCCAAGAGTCCGGTTTAGCGGGTGCGTTCTTC.

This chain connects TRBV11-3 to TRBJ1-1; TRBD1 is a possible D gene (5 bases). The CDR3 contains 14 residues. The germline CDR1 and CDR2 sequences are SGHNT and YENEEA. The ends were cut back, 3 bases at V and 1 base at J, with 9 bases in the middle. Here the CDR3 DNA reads TGTGCCAGCAGCTTGCCAGGGCGGAACACTGAAGCTTTCTTT. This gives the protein CASSLPGRNTEAFF.

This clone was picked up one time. CDR3: CASRMDRRYGYTF. As DNA, the CDR3 is TGTGCCAGCAGAATGGACAGACGCTATGGCTACACCTTC. This chain joins TRBV12-3 or TRBV12-4 and TRBJ1-2; D is possibly TRBD1 (6 bases). The CDR3 is made up of 13 amino acids. V lost 6 bases, J lost 4 bases, and 12 bases lay in between.

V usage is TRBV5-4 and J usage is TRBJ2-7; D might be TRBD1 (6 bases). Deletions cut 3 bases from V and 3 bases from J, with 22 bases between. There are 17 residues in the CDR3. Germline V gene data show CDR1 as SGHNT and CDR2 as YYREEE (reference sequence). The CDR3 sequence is CASSSAWGLNRDYEQYF. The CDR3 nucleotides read TGTGCCAGCAGCTCGGCGTGGGGGCTGAATAGGGACTACGAGCAGTACTTC.

The CDR3 DNA follows: TGTGCCACCAGCAGCGGGACAGGGTCCAACGAGCAGTACTTC. It is translated as CATSSGTGSNEQYF. The rearrangement links TRBV15 to TRBJ2-7; 9 nucleotides line up with TRBD1. The CDR3 totals 14 residues. The V and J ends lost 3 bases and 5 bases, in that order; junction bases with no gene match: 5. Looked up from germline, CDR1 is LNHNV and CDR2 is YYDKDF (reference sequence).

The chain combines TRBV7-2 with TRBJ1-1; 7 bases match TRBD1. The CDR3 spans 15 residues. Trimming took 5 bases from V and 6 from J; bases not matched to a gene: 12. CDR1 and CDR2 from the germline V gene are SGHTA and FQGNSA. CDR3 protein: CASSPPRGLVAEAFF. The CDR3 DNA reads TGTGCCAGCAGCCCACCCAGGGGGTTAGTCGCTGAAGCTTTCTTT.

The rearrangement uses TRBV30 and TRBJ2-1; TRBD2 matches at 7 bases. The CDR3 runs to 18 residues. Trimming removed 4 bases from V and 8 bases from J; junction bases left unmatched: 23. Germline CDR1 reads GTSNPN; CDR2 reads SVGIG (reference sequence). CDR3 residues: CAWIQMGPSGAEVDEQFF. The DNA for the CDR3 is TGTGCCTGGATCCAAATGGGGCCTAGCGGAGCCGAGGTCGATGAGCAGTTCTTC.

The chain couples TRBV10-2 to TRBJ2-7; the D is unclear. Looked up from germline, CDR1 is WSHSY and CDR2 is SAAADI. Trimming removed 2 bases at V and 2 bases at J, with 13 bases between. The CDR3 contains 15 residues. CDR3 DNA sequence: TGCGCCAGCAGTGAGAGCCGTTCCGTAACCTACGAGCAGTACTTC. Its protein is CASSESRSVTYEQYF.

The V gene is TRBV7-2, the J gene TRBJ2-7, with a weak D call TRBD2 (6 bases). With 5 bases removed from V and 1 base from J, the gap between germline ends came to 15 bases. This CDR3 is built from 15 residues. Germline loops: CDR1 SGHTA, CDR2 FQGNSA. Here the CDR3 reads CASSPSGGESYEQYF. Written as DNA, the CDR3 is TGTGCCAGCAGCCCGAGCGGAGGGGAGTCCTACGAGCAGTACTTC.

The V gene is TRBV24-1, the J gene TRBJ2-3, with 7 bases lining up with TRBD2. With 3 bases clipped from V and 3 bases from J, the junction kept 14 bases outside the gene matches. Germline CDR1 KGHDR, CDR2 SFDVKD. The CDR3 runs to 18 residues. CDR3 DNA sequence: TGTGCCACCAGTGATCCGCTAGGCGGGAGTGGTATTACAGATACGCAGTATTTT. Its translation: CATSDPLGGSGITDTQYF.

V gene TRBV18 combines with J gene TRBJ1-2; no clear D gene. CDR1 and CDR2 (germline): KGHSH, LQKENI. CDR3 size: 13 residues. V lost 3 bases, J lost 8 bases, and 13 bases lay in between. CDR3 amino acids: CASSPDFKRGYTF. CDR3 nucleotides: TGTGCCAGCTCACCCGACTTTAAACGAGGCTACACCTTC.

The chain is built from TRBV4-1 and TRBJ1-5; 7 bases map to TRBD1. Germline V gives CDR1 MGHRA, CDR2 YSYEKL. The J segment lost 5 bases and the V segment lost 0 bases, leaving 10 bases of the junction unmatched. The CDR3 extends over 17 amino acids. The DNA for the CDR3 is TGCGCCAGCAGCCAAGAGTCTGGGACAGCCACCTATCAGCCCCAGCATTTT. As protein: CASSQESGTATYQPQHF.

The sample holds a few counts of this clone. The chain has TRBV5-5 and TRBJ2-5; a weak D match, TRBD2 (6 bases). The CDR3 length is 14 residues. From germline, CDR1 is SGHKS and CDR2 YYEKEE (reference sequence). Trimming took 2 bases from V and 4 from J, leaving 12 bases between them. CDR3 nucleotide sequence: TGTGCCAGCAGCTTTAGCGGAGTAGGAGAGACCCAGTACTTC. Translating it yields CASSFSGVGETQYF.